A selection of T cell receptor beta chains follows, all from one sample in a study of blood T cell repertoires in COVID-19. The method was immunoSEQ multiplex PCR; TCRdb's version includes in-frame clones alone and lacks a portion of them. There are fewer than 200,000 clones in the sample; roughly 85% occur only once, and roughly 28% lies in the top ten. Sequencing was done on a sample of peripheral blood. The receptors stem from an older woman with acute or convalescent COVID-19. CDR3s include the opening cysteine and the closing phenylalanine or tryptophan. A D gene is named only where the DNA matches it firmly. Clone size appears in some rows only: once, few, many, or a class for an expanded clone.

CDR3 protein: CASSGGGDYGYTF; clone size: NA; CDR3 length: 13; D gene: NA; V gene: TRBV25-1
CDR3 protein: CASSLARGRDEQFF; clone size: NA; CDR3 length: 14; D gene: NA; V gene: TRBV7-9
CDR3 protein: CASSLRTSGTDTQYF; clone size: few; CDR3 length: 15; D gene: TRBD2; V gene: TRBV3-1/TRBV3-2
CDR3 protein: CASSSDRGNEQYF; clone size: few; CDR3 length: 13; D gene: TRBD1; V gene: TRBV7-2
CDR3 protein: CASSRKLAGGLDEQFF; clone size: NA; CDR3 length: 16; D gene: TRBD2; V gene: TRBV5-4
CDR3 protein: CASSPSGDTDTQYF; clone size: NA; CDR3 length: 14; D gene: NA; V gene: TRBV5-1
CDR3 protein: CASSSGQPTDTQYF; clone size: NA; CDR3 length: 14; D gene: NA; V gene: TRBV5-1
CDR3 protein: CASSMLAGGSGELFF; clone size: NA; CDR3 length: 15; D gene: TRBD2; V gene: TRBV19
CDR3 protein: CSVGTDNNSPLHF; clone size: NA; CDR3 length: 13; D gene: TRBD1; V gene: TRBV29-1
CDR3 protein: CASSWAGGNTEAFF; clone size: NA; CDR3 length: 14; D gene: TRBD1; V gene: TRBV5-1
CDR3 protein: CASSTATGANTEAFF; clone size: NA; CDR3 length: 15; D gene: TRBD1; V gene: TRBV5-1
CDR3 protein: CASSQHGLIATGELFF; clone size: NA; CDR3 length: 16; D gene: NA; V gene: TRBV14
CDR3 protein: CASSEAAGWQPQHF; clone size: NA; CDR3 length: 14; D gene: NA; V gene: TRBV6-1
CDR3 protein: CASLLGVNTGELFF; clone size: NA; CDR3 length: 14; D gene: NA; V gene: TRBV5-5
CDR3 protein: CASSRDIYNEQFF; clone size: NA; CDR3 length: 13; D gene: NA; V gene: TRBV6-5
CDR3 protein: CASSGGLGWSTDTQYF; clone size: NA; CDR3 length: 16; D gene: TRBD2; V gene: TRBV9
CDR3 protein: CASSHDATVGSPLHF; clone size: once; CDR3 length: 15; D gene: NA; V gene: TRBV4-1
CDR3 protein: CASSRGGYGYTF; clone size: NA; CDR3 length: 12; D gene: NA; V gene: TRBV5-1
CDR3 protein: CASSSNTGYEQYF; clone size: NA; CDR3 length: 13; D gene: NA; V gene: TRBV7-2
CDR3 protein: CASSLRSGANVLTF; clone size: NA; CDR3 length: 14; D gene: NA; V gene: TRBV27
CDR3 protein: CASGRTYNEQFF; clone size: NA; CDR3 length: 12; D gene: NA; V gene: TRBV5-8
CDR3 protein: CASSPAAVSGNIQYF; clone size: few; CDR3 length: 15; D gene: NA; V gene: TRBV4-2
CDR3 protein: CASSTRQGRVETQYF; clone size: once; CDR3 length: 15; D gene: TRBD1; V gene: TRBV5-4
CDR3 protein: CASSPGTSGETQYF; clone size: NA; CDR3 length: 14; D gene: TRBD2; V gene: TRBV5-1
CDR3 protein: CASSLSSGRGYEQYF; clone size: many; CDR3 length: 15; D gene: TRBD2; V gene: TRBV5-4
CDR3 protein: CASSYLNWDRVNYEQYF; clone size: NA; CDR3 length: 17; D gene: TRBD1; V gene: TRBV6-2/TRBV6-3
CDR3 protein: CATRLGTGPSEAFF; clone size: NA; CDR3 length: 14; D gene: TRBD1; V gene: TRBV15
CDR3 protein: CASSQATGVLGTEAFF; clone size: NA; CDR3 length: 16; D gene: TRBD1; V gene: TRBV3-1/TRBV3-2
CDR3 protein: CATSDPGQGGGNEQFF; clone size: NA; CDR3 length: 16; D gene: TRBD1; V gene: TRBV24-1
CDR3 protein: CASSQDLEREGHNEQFF; clone size: NA; CDR3 length: 17; D gene: TRBD2; V gene: TRBV3-1/TRBV3-2
CDR3 protein: CASSLDVASAYEQYF; clone size: NA; CDR3 length: 15; D gene: NA; V gene: TRBV11-2
CDR3 protein: CASSEYLYQETQYF; clone size: few; CDR3 length: 14; D gene: NA; V gene: TRBV6-1
CDR3 protein: CASSMRTGGSGYGYTF; clone size: many; CDR3 length: 16; D gene: TRBD1; V gene: TRBV19
CDR3 protein: CASSLSTPGQGSYEQYF; clone size: NA; CDR3 length: 17; D gene: TRBD1; V gene: TRBV4-1
CDR3 protein: CASNSGSQNGYTF; clone size: NA; CDR3 length: 13; D gene: NA; V gene: TRBV2
CDR3 protein: CASSLDLGQGRFYGYTF; clone size: NA; CDR3 length: 17; D gene: NA; V gene: TRBV5-1
CDR3 protein: CASSSGRVGVADTQYF; clone size: NA; CDR3 length: 16; D gene: NA; V gene: TRBV9
CDR3 protein: CASSEGGWGTQYF; clone size: NA; CDR3 length: 13; D gene: TRBD1; V gene: TRBV5-1
CDR3 protein: CASSAGPRGEQYF; clone size: NA; CDR3 length: 13; D gene: NA; V gene: TRBV9
CDR3 protein: CAWSVASLGGYTF; clone size: few; CDR3 length: 13; D gene: NA; V gene: TRBV30